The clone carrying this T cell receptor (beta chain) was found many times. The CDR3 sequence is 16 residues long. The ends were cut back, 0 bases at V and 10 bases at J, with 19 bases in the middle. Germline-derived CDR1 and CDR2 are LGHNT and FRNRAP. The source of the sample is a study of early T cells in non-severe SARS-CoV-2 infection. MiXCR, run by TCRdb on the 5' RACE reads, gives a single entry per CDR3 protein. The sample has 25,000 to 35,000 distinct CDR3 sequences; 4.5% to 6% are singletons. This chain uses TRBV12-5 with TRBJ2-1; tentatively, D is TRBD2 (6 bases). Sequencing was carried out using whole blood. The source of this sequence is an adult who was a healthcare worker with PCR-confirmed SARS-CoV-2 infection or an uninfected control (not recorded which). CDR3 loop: CASGLVWGTGSEEQFF. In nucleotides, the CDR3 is TGTGCTAGTGGTTTGGTATGGGGGACTGGCTCCGAAGAGCAGTTCTTC.